This TCR beta chain emerged from a study of T-cell reconstitution after alpha-beta-depleted transplantation in children. Study observations and caveats: From surviving recipient T cells and thymic progenitors came the high day-60 TCRbeta diversity observed in some patients. One year post-transplant, T-cell counts and diversity were largely derived from T cells produced anew. After transplant, at about two months, alpha-beta T cells were reportedly derived from several hundred expanded graft clones.

The sample holds a few counts of this clonotype. Its antigen is as yet unknown. The junction had 9 bases not matched to a gene; V was cut back by 0 bases and J by 3 bases. CDR3 length: 17 amino acids. Germline-derived CDR1 and CDR2 are SGHVS and FQNEAQ. The TCRbeta library incorporated unique molecular identifiers. In TCRdb, the PCR reads were re-called with MiXCR into one record per CDR3 protein. The repertoire includes a few hundred thousand distinct CDR3 sequences, roughly 44% of them detected once, and 25% to 30% sits in the top ten. The specimen comprised PBMCs, sampled before TCRalphabeta/CD19-depleted stem cell transplant. This clonotype was obtained from a girl aged 2-10 years with aplastic anemia, due to receive a stem cell transplant. The rearrangement links TRBV7-8 to TRBJ2-3; 7 bases are a match to TRBD2. The CDR3 DNA sequence: TGTGCCAGCAGCTTAGCATTGGGGGGAGGGCCAACAGATACGCAGTATTTT. Translating gives CASSLALGGGPTDTQYF.